The 12 T cell receptor beta chains below all came from one sample that was sequenced in a study of cytomegalovirus exposure and HLA in healthy donors. Primers included in the PCR were 60 Vbeta and 13 Jbeta primers. The method was immunoSEQ multiplex PCR; TCRdb's version includes in-frame clones alone and lacks a portion of them. The data contain 95,000 or so clones, 81% of them seen just once; the ten biggest clones take up less than 4.5%. Input material: PBMCs. The receptors were sampled from a woman aged 70-85 years in good health and CMV-seropositive.

The chain uses TRBV7-3 and TRBJ2-5, with D possibly being TRBD2 (5 bases). CDR1 is SGHTA and CDR2 is FQGTGA in the germline V gene. CDR3 length: 13 residues. Trimming stripped 8 bases from V and 4 bases from J, with 14 bases between. CDR3 amino acids: CASASGSRETQYF. CDR3 sequence (DNA): TGTGCCAGCGCGAGTGGGAGTCGAGAGACCCAGTACTTC.

The V gene is TRBV7-2, the J gene TRBJ2-2, with 13 bases matching TRBD2. This CDR3 spans 16 amino acids. V shed 6 bases and J 7 bases; nucleotides not matched to a gene: 8. Germline V gives CDR1 SGHTA, CDR2 FQGNSA. CDR3 in amino acids: CASRKPGTSGNGELFF. The CDR3, as DNA: TGTGCCAGCAGAAAACCCGGGACTAGCGGGAACGGGGAGCTGTTTTTT.

This chain links TRBV4-3 with TRBJ2-7, with D perhaps TRBD1 (6 bases). Germline loops: CDR1 LGHNA, CDR2 YSLEER. V lost 4 bases to trimming and J lost 3 bases, with 16 bases between them. CDR3 length: 15 amino acids. Here the CDR3 reads CASSPGTNSFYEQYF. CDR3 sequence (DNA): TGCGCCAGCAGCCCCGGGACAAACTCATTCTACGAGCAGTACTTC.

The chain combines TRBV2 with TRBJ2-7, with 11 bases fitting TRBD1. Germline V gene sequence: CDR1 SNHLY, CDR2 FYNNEI. J gave up 6 bases and V 5 bases, and 9 bases lay outside the gene matches. CDR3 length: 15 residues. The CDR3 coding sequence is TGTGCCAGCAGTTTGCTGGGACAGGGGGAGGGCGAGCAGTACTTC. The encoded protein is CASSLLGQGEGEQYF.

This clone was seen a handful of times. V usage is TRBV7-2 and J usage is TRBJ2-5; TRBD2 matches 7 bases. The ends lost 2 bases at V and 10 bases at J; junction bases unmatched: 10. The V gene's germline CDR1 is SGHTA and CDR2 FQGNSA. This CDR3 region has 14 residues. CDR3 DNA: TGTGCCAGCAGCTTAAGCCCTCGCGGGAGCGACCAGTACTTC. This sequence encodes CASSLSPRGSDQYF.

This clone was recorded once. The chain joins TRBV6-5 to TRBJ2-7; D gene uncertain. V lost 6 bases, J lost 0 bases, and 9 bases lay in between. This CDR3 contains 13 residues. Per germline, CDR1 MNHEY and CDR2 SVGAGI. CDR3 protein: CASRFQISYEQYF. The CDR3 nucleotides are TGTGCCAGCAGGTTTCAGATCTCCTACGAGCAGTACTTC.

V usage is TRBV5-1 and J usage is TRBJ2-7; no reliable D call. The CDR3 has 13 amino acids. CDR1 and CDR2 (germline): SGHRS, YFSETQ. Trimming shortened V by 3 bases and J by 0 bases, and 7 bases separated the two germline ends. The CDR3 is CASSSYSSYEQYF. The DNA for the CDR3 is TGCGCCAGCAGCTCCTATAGCTCCTACGAGCAGTACTTC. The variable domain in full, completed from reference TRBV5-1 and TRBJ2-7, reads KAGVTQTPRYLIKTRGQQVTLSCSPISGHRSVSWYQQTPGQGLQFLFEYFSETQRNKGNFPGRFSGRQFSNSRSEMNVSTLELGDSALYLCASSSYSSYEQYFGPGTRLTVT.

This chain links TRBV18 with TRBJ2-7; a weak D match, TRBD2 (6 bases). In germline, CDR1 is KGHSH, CDR2 LQKENI. The V gene lost 3 bases and the J gene lost 0 bases, with 15 bases spanning the gap. The CDR3 runs 16 residues. The CDR3 protein is CASSPSGLVSSYEQYF. The CDR3 DNA reads TGTGCCAGCTCACCGTCGGGACTCGTTAGCTCCTACGAGCAGTACTTC.

V usage is TRBV29-1 and J usage is TRBJ2-7; D may be TRBD1 (5 bases). The germline gives CDR1 SQVTM, CDR2 ANQGSEA. The CDR3 has 11 amino acids. Between the trimmed V and J ends, which lost 7 bases and 5 bases, there was a span of 12 bases. In nucleotides, the CDR3 is TGCAGCGGCAGTACAGGACACGAGCAGTACTTC. Translation gives CSGSTGHEQYF.

Only a few counts were recorded for this clone. The chain has TRBV6-7 and TRBJ1-1; the D gene is possibly TRBD1 (6 bases). TRBV6-7 is marked as an open reading frame, function uncertain. This CDR3 is built from 15 residues. V was cut by 6 bases and J by 5 bases, with 19 bases left in between. The CDR3 sequence is CASRPSQGNGTEAFF. In DNA form, the CDR3 reads TGTGCCAGCAGGCCCTCACAGGGAAATGGGACTGAAGCTTTCTTT.

This chain joins TRBV20-1 and TRBJ2-3; possible D gene TRBD2, 6 bases. Germline V CDR1 and CDR2: DFQATT, SNEGSKA (reference sequence). CDR3 length: 11 amino acids. The CDR3 DNA follows: TGCAGCGCACCGGGGGTGGATACGCAGTATTTT. As protein: CSAPGVDTQYF.

V and J are TRBV2 and TRBJ2-7; unclear D gene. Germline V gene sequence: CDR1 SNHLY, CDR2 FYNNEI. CDR3 length: 12 amino acids. Trimming pared 6 bases from V and 4 bases from J, leaving 10 bases between. The CDR3 nucleotides are TGTGCCAGCAGCCTACTGAGATACGAGCAGTACTTC. Translating it yields CASSLLRYEQYF.